This T cell receptor (beta chain) stems from a study of T cells in Graves' hyperthyroidism and ophthalmopathy. This clonotype was seen many times. Its antigen is unknown. Whole-study findings and limits: Researchers found most expanded thyroid clonotypes above 0.001 in blood as well.

After removal of 5 bases from V and 2 bases from J, the junction contained 6 bases not matched to a gene. The germline CDR1 and CDR2 sequences are SGHTA and FQGNSA. The CDR3 covers 14 residues. Researchers took RNA transcripts and amplified the TCR beta CDR3 regions from them. TCR CDR3 regions were first amplified by RT-PCR with HTBI primers. TCRdb used MiXCR to reprocess the multiplex PCR reads, holding one entry per CDR3 protein. The sample contains around 350,000 distinct CDR3 sequences, under 15% of which appear only once. Material for sequencing was blood. The source of this sequence is a young woman with Graves' hyperthyroidism. The V gene is TRBV7-2, the J gene TRBJ2-7; 7 nucleotides align to TRBD2. The CDR3 region is CASSERDRPYEQYF. CDR3 in DNA: TGTGCCAGCAGCGAGCGGGACCGACCCTACGAGCAGTACTTC.